This TCR beta chain is from a study of human versus mouse CDR3 diversity and MHC coevolution. With regard to this clone: Its antigen remains unidentified.

Naive CD4 T cells were sorted as CD45RO-negative, CD62L-positive. The study's findings and limits: Clonal inequality was lowest in most of the three human donors. iCHAO1 estimated the human TCR beta repertoire at 1.5 million to 2 million clonotypes. Compared with mice, human CDR3s carried more deletions and insertions on average.

V shed 4 bases, J shed 3 bases, and the junction held 5 bases outside the gene matches. Per germline, CDR1 KGHSH and CDR2 LQKENI. The CDR3 consists of 15 residues. TCRdb's copy holds only in-frame clones and misses some; the assay was immunoSEQ multiplex PCR. The table includes some 82,000 clones, just under 95% detected once. The sequenced sample consisted of naive CD4+ T cells from blood. Subset: CD45RO-negative CD62L-positive naive CD4 T cells. V usage is TRBV18 and J usage is TRBJ1-1; 10 bases line up with TRBD1. The TCR comes from a person aged 25 to 75 in good health. CDR3 protein: CASSQAGQGDTEAFF. The CDR3 bases are TGTGCCAGCTCACAGGCAGGACAGGGGGACACTGAAGCTTTCTTT. Combining the CDR3 with reference TRBV18 and TRBJ1-1 gives the whole variable domain NAGVMQNPRHLVRRRGQEARLRCSPMKGHSHVYWYRQLPEEGLKFMVYLQKENIIDESGMPKERFSAEFPKEGPSILRIQQVVRGDSAAYFCASSQAGQGDTEAFFGQGTRLTVV.